The 27 T cell receptor beta chains presented below share a single source sample, sequenced in a study of blood T cell repertoires in COVID-19. This table comes from immunoSEQ multiplex PCR, and its TCRdb copy is limited to in-frame clones, with some not included. The sample shows roughly 160,000 clones, around 86% of them seen only once. The sample taken for sequencing was peripheral blood. The receptors were gathered from a man aged 55 to 70 with COVID-19, enrolled during active disease.

The J gene is TRBJ2-6, the V gene TRBV6-6, with 7 bases lining up with TRBD1. The J segment lost 1 base and the V segment lost 6 bases, leaving 3 bases of the junction unmatched. The CDR3 totals 15 residues. CDR1 and CDR2 from the germline V gene are MNHNY and SVGAGI (reference sequence). The CDR3 DNA sequence: TGTGCCAGCAGACTACAGGGGTCTGGGGCCAACGTCCTGACTTTC. It codes for CASRLQGSGANVLTF.

This clone has just a few counts. V and J are TRBV5-4 and TRBJ2-1; a possible D gene is TRBD1 (5 bases). The CDR3 is made up of 15 amino acids. Germline-derived CDR1 and CDR2 are SGHNT and YYREEE (reference sequence). The V gene lost 1 base and the J gene lost 0 bases, with 8 bases spanning the gap. The CDR3 sequence is CASSLNQGSYNEQFF. The CDR3 DNA follows: TGTGCCAGCAGCTTGAACCAGGGCTCCTACAATGAGCAGTTCTTC.

The chain links TRBV7-9 to TRBJ2-5; D may be TRBD1 (6 bases). V was cut by 8 bases and J by 2 bases, with 18 bases left in between. CDR1 is SEHNR and CDR2 is FQNEAQ in the germline V gene (reference sequence). This CDR3 region has 15 residues. The CDR3 here is CASGYIIGGQETQYF. CDR3 coding DNA: TGTGCCAGCGGGTACATCATAGGGGGTCAAGAGACCCAGTACTTC.

This clone was seen once. V and J are TRBV12-3 or TRBV12-4 and TRBJ1-2; D gene uncertain. This CDR3 has 13 residues. V dropped 5 bases and J dropped 2 bases, with 9 bases sitting between them. The CDR3, as DNA: TGTGCCAGCAGTCCACTAGAAAACTATGGCTACACCTTC. Translation: CASSPLENYGYTF.

V gene TRBV30 combines with J gene TRBJ1-5, with D unresolved. The V gene's germline CDR1 is GTSNPN and CDR2 SVGIG (reference sequence). The V and J ends lost 1 base and 6 bases respectively, with 10 bases between them. The CDR3 is made up of 13 amino acids. Written as DNA, the CDR3 is TGTGCCTGGAGTGGGTCTTCCGGTCAGCCCCAGCATTTT. Amino acids: CAWSGSSGQPQHF.

This clone was seen just once. CDR3: CASSSTGTFSNTEAFF. CDR3 coding DNA: TGTGCCAGCAGCTCCACCGGGACATTTTCGAACACTGAAGCTTTCTTT. The rearrangement uses TRBV5-5 and TRBJ1-1; maybe TRBD1 (6 bases). The CDR3 spans 16 residues. V was pared by 3 bases and J by 1 base, with 16 bases between. Germline CDR1 and CDR2: SGHKS and YYEKEE (reference sequence).

The V and J genes are TRBV7-3 and TRBJ2-5; 13 positions match TRBD2. CDR1 is SGHTA, CDR2 FQGTGA, per germline. Trimming at V came to 5 bases and at J to 5 bases, leaving 2 bases not matched to a gene. This CDR3 has 14 residues. CDR3 DNA sequence: TGTGCCAGCAGCCTGGGACTAGCGGGGGAGACCCAGTACTTC. Protein product: CASSLGLAGETQYF.

The rearrangement joins TRBV27 to TRBJ1-2; TRBD1 is a possible D gene (6 bases). The CDR3 spans 15 residues. Germline lookup yields CDR1 MNHEY and CDR2 SMNVEV (reference sequence). V was trimmed by 5 bases and J by 0 bases, leaving 13 bases between them. DNA of the CDR3: TGTGCCAGCAGTCCATACAGGGATGCTAACTATGGCTACACCTTC. Its protein product is CASSPYRDANYGYTF.

Remarks on this clone: Other DNA sequences in the sample encode the same CDR3. The chain has TRBV9 and TRBJ1-1; 7 nucleotides agree with TRBD1. V lost 0 bases and J lost 8; bases outside the gene matches: 7. CDR3 size: 14 residues. Germline CDR1 reads SGDLS; CDR2 reads YYNGEE. CDR3: CASSVGFRGSEAFF. Here the CDR3 DNA reads TGTGCCAGCAGCGTAGGATTCAGGGGGTCGGAAGCTTTCTTT.

The rearrangement links TRBV10-1 to TRBJ2-1, with TRBD1 matching 8 bases. J lost 0 bases, V lost 5 bases, and 9 bases had no gene match. The germline CDR1 and CDR2 sequences are WNHNN and SYGVQD (reference sequence). The CDR3 totals 17 residues. The CDR3 spells CASSKKDREDSYNEQFF. The CDR3 DNA reads as TGCGCCAGCAGTAAAAAGGACAGGGAAGACTCCTACAATGAGCAGTTCTTC.

The chain is built from TRBV19 and TRBJ1-1; 8 positions match TRBD1. Trimming at V came to 4 bases and at J to 6 bases, leaving 10 bases not matched to a gene. The CDR3 contains 15 residues. CDR1 and CDR2 from the germline V gene are LNHDA and SQIVND (reference sequence). The CDR3: CASSTTGQGKAEAFF. The CDR3, as DNA: TGTGCCAGTAGTACTACCGGACAGGGTAAAGCTGAAGCTTTCTTT. Full variable domain (missing parts from reference TRBV19 and TRBJ1-1): DGGITQSPKYLFRKEGQNVTLSCEQNLNHDAMYWYRQDPGQGLRLIYYSQIVNDFQKGDIAEGYSVSREKKESFPLTVTSAQKNPTAFYLCASSTTGQGKAEAFFGQGTRLTVV.

V gene TRBV6-6 combines with J gene TRBJ1-5; D is undetermined. Germline lookup yields CDR1 MNHNY and CDR2 SVGAGI (reference sequence). This CDR3 has 14 residues. The germline V and J ends were trimmed by 2 bases and 1 base, with 6 bases remaining between them. CDR3 residues: CASSYLASNQPQHF. CDR3 bases: TGTGCCAGCAGTTACCTGGCCAGCAATCAGCCCCAGCATTTT.

The V and J genes are TRBV19 and TRBJ1-1; weak D call: TRBD1 (6 bases). Looked up from germline, CDR1 is LNHDA and CDR2 is SQIVND (reference sequence). Trimming shortened V by 6 bases and J by 2 bases, and 13 bases separated the two germline ends. CDR3 length: 14 amino acids. CDR3 region: CASRETGYNTEAFF. The CDR3 region has the DNA TGTGCCAGTAGGGAGACAGGATACAACACTGAAGCTTTCTTT.

The chain recombines TRBV5-1 with TRBJ2-3; no reliable D call. Per germline, CDR1 SGHRS and CDR2 YFSETQ. The V end lost 0 bases, the J end lost 2 bases, and 7 bases lay between the germline ends. The CDR3 is 14 amino acids. CDR3 sequence reads: CASSLAAYTDTQYF. The CDR3 DNA is TGCGCCAGCAGCTTGGCCGCCTACACAGATACGCAGTATTTT. Looking up the rest from reference TRBV5-1 and TRBJ2-3 gives the full variable domain: KAGVTQTPRYLIKTRGQQVTLSCSPISGHRSVSWYQQTPGQGLQFLFEYFSETQRNKGNFPGRFSGRQFSNSRSEMNVSTLELGDSALYLCASSLAAYTDTQYFGPGTRLTVL.

This clone appeared a single time. The chain carries TRBV19 and TRBJ2-3, with TRBD2 identical over 10 bases. CDR3 length equals 14 residues. CDR1 and CDR2 from the germline V gene are LNHDA and SQIVND (reference sequence). Trimming took 8 bases from V and 5 from J; bases not matched to a gene: 7. This CDR3 is CASRLAGARDTQYF. The CDR3 DNA sequence: TGTGCCAGTCGCCTAGCGGGAGCTAGAGATACGCAGTATTTT.

This clone was recorded a few times. V and J are TRBV12-3 or TRBV12-4 and TRBJ2-7; D call uncertain. Deletions cut 3 bases from V and 7 bases from J, with 10 bases between. CDR3 length: 12 amino acids. Written as DNA, the CDR3 is TGTGCCAGCAGTTTTTCGAACTTTGAGCAGTACTTC. Protein: CASSFSNFEQYF.

The rearrangement joins TRBV30 to TRBJ1-1; D ambiguous. Germline lookup yields CDR1 GTSNPN and CDR2 SVGIG (reference sequence). V was clipped by 1 base and J by 3 bases, with 12 bases between them. The CDR3 runs to 14 residues. The CDR3: CAWSGVVRYTEAFF. CDR3 sequence (DNA): TGTGCCTGGAGTGGGGTTGTGCGGTACACTGAAGCTTTCTTT.

This rearrangement joins TRBV7-9 to TRBJ2-5, with 9 nucleotides matching TRBD2. The CDR3 sequence is 16 residues long. The J segment lost 10 bases and the V segment lost 4 bases, leaving 16 bases of the junction unmatched. Germline V gives CDR1 SEHNR, CDR2 FQNEAQ (reference sequence). CDR3 sequence reads: CASSYVPGLAPVSQYF. CDR3 bases: TGTGCCAGCAGCTACGTTCCGGGACTAGCCCCAGTGAGCCAGTACTTC.

The chain couples TRBV12-5 to TRBJ2-1; 10 positions match TRBD2. CDR1 is LGHNT, CDR2 FRNRAP, per germline. CDR3 length equals 17 residues. V was clipped by 5 bases and J by 4 bases; unmatched bases: 11. This CDR3 is CASGPERTSGIYNEQFF. The CDR3 region has the DNA TGTGCTAGTGGTCCAGAAAGGACTAGCGGCATTTACAATGAGCAGTTCTTC.

V and J are TRBV11-1 and TRBJ2-2, with a tentative D call TRBD1 (6 bases). The V end was cut by 4 bases, the J end by 0 bases, with 9 bases between. From germline, CDR1 is SGHAT and CDR2 FQDESV (reference sequence). The CDR3 length is 15 residues. The CDR3, as DNA: TGTGCCAGCAGCTCCCGACAGGCGAACACCGGGGAGCTGTTTTTT. Amino acids: CASSSRQANTGELFF.

V gene TRBV2 combines with J gene TRBJ2-1; TRBD2 aligns across 10 bases. With 6 bases clipped from V and 7 bases from J, the junction kept 6 bases outside the gene matches. CDR1 is SNHLY, CDR2 FYNNEI, per germline. CDR3 length equals 14 residues. The CDR3: CASSGLAGVNEQFF. The CDR3 coding sequence is TGTGCCAGCAGCGGCCTAGCGGGAGTGAATGAGCAGTTCTTC.

The genes are TRBV6-6 and TRBJ1-3; TRBD1 aligns across 7 bases. This CDR3 spans 13 amino acids. Trimming at V came to 6 bases and at J to 4 bases, leaving 3 bases not matched to a gene. CDR1 is MNHNY, CDR2 SVGAGI, per germline (reference sequence). As DNA, the CDR3 is TGTGCCAGCAGGACAGGGTCAGGAAACACCATATATTTT. Amino acid sequence: CASRTGSGNTIYF.

This clone was recorded only once. This rearrangement joins TRBV4-1 to TRBJ1-2; TRBD1 matches 7 bases. Germline CDR1 reads MGHRA; CDR2 reads YSYEKL. V was pared by 1 base and J by 4 bases, with 12 bases of the junction left unmatched. The CDR3 extends over 17 amino acids. CDR3 region: CASSQGSGQDPPYGYTF. The CDR3 coding sequence is TGCGCCAGCAGCCAAGGCTCCGGACAGGACCCTCCCTATGGCTACACCTTC.

The chain links TRBV10-3 to TRBJ2-2; weak D call: TRBD2 (5 bases). Germline loops: CDR1 ENHRY, CDR2 SYGVKD. The CDR3 is 13 amino acids. The V gene lost 0 bases and the J gene lost 9 bases, with 8 bases spanning the gap. In DNA form, the CDR3 reads TGTGCCATCAGTGAGTCCGAGGGCTGGGAGCTGTTTTTT. Protein product: CAISESEGWELFF.

The chain links TRBV18 to TRBJ2-1, with TRBD1 identical over 7 bases. The V and J ends lost 0 bases and 0 bases, in that order; junction bases with no gene match: 2. The CDR3 runs 16 residues. CDR1 and CDR2 from the germline V gene are KGHSH and LQKENI. The CDR3, as DNA: TGTGCCAGCTCACCACCGGGACAGAGCTCCTACAATGAGCAGTTCTTC. It is translated as CASSPPGQSSYNEQFF.

This clone was counted a single time. The chain's CDR3 is CASSFGTGGADTQYF. As DNA, the CDR3 is TGTGCCAGCAGTTTTGGGACAGGGGGAGCCGATACGCAGTATTTT. This chain connects TRBV28 to TRBJ2-3, with 11 bases identical to TRBD1. After removal of 3 bases from V and 6 bases from J, the junction contained 5 bases not matched to a gene. The CDR3 runs 15 residues. Germline V CDR1 and CDR2: MDHEN, SYDVKM.

For the CDR3, the DNA is TGCGCCAGCAGCCCGCGGACAGGGTCCTCCTCTGGAAACACCATATATTTT. Protein: CASSPRTGSSSGNTIYF. The gene calls are TRBV5-1 and TRBJ1-3; 8 bases are a match to TRBD1. Germline lookup yields CDR1 SGHRS and CDR2 YFSETQ. CDR3 length: 17 amino acids. With V trimmed by 4 bases and J by 0 bases, 9 bases remained unmatched.